This TCR beta chain was captured in a study of T cell responses to AZD1222 COVID-19 vaccine. Across the whole study: Second doses that came at about 4 or about 12 weeks were put together. Overall study results and limits: The donors showed a predominance of white British ancestry and of females, with possible underestimation of clonal diversity. When two AZD1222 doses had been given, Spike-specific TCR breadth and depth rose. Unmutated variant regions are reportedly the target of nearly half of TCRs that are spike-specific.

Profiled with immunoSEQ multiplex PCR; TCRdb holds only in-frame clones, not every one. The sample lists 200,000 or so clones, roughly 92% seen once, with more than 9% in the top ten. To note about this clone: Its antigen is currently unknown.

The germline V gene has CDR1 MNHEY and CDR2 SVGAGI. Trimming shortened V by 2 bases and J by 5 bases, and 12 bases separated the two germline ends. This CDR3 has 14 amino acids. The material was peripheral blood, obtained on day 0 of AZD1222 vaccination. This sequence originates from an adult in good health. J is TRBJ1-2 and V is TRBV6-5, with D possibly TRBD1 on 5 matching bases. CDR3 sequence (DNA): TGTGCCAGCAGTTACGGGATAGACAGATATGGCTACACCTTC. The encoded protein is CASSYGIDRYGYTF.